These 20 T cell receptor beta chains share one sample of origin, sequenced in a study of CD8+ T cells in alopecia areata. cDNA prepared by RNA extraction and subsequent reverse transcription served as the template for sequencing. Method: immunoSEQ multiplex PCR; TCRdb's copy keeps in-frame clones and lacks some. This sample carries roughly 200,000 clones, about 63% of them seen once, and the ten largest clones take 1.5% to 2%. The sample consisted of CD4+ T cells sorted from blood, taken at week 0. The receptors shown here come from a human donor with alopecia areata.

Here the CDR3 reads CASSLRGNQPQHF. For the CDR3, the DNA is TGTGCCAGCAGCTTGAGGGGAAATCAGCCCCAGCATTTT. The chain recombines TRBV5-6 with TRBJ1-5, with a weak D call TRBD1 (5 bases). V lost 1 base to trimming and J lost 4 bases, with 6 bases between them. Looked up from germline, CDR1 is SGHDT and CDR2 is YYEEEE. This CDR3 region has 13 residues.

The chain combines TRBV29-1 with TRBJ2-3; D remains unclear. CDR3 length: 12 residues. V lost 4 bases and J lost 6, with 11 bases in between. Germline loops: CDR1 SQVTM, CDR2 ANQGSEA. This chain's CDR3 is CSVVGNSDTQYF. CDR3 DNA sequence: TGCAGCGTTGTGGGGAATTCGGATACGCAGTATTTT.

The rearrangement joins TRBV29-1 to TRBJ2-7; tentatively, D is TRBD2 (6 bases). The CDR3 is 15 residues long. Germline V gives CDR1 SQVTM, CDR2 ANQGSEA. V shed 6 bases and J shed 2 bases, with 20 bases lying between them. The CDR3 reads CSVCRGVGGTYEQYF. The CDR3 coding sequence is TGCAGCGTCTGCAGAGGAGTCGGGGGAACCTACGAGCAGTACTTC.

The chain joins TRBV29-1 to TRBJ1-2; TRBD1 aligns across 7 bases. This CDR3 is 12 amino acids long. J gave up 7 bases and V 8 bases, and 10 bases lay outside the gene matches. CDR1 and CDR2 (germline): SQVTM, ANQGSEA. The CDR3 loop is CSTQIAGGGYTF. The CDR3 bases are TGCAGCACCCAGATAGCAGGGGGTGGCTACACCTTC.

The CDR3 loop is CAWNRDRVAGANVLTF. The CDR3 DNA follows: TGTGCCTGGAACCGGGACAGGGTAGCTGGGGCCAACGTCCTGACTTTC. The chain links TRBV30 to TRBJ2-6; 9 bases line up with TRBD1. In germline, CDR1 is GTSNPN, CDR2 SVGIG (reference sequence). J was trimmed by 2 bases and V by 4 bases; bases with no gene match: 6. The CDR3 length is 16 residues.

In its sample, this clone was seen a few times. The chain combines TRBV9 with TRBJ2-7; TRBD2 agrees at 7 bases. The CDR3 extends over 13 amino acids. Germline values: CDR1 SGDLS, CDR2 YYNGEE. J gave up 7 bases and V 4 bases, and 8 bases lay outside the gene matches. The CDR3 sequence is CASSPAGVQEQYF. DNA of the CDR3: TGTGCCAGCAGCCCGGCGGGGGTTCAAGAGCAGTACTTC.

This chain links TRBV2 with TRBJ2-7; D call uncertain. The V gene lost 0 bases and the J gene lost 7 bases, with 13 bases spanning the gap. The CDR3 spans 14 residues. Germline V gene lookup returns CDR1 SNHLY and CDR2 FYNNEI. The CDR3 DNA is TGTGCCAGCAGTGAAGCTCGGCCGACCAGGGAGCAGTACTTC. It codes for CASSEARPTREQYF.

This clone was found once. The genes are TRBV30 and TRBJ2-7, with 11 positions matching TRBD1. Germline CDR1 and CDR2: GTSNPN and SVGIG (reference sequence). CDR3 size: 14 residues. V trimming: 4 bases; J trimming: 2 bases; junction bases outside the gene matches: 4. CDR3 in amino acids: CAWTGTGGPYEQYF. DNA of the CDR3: TGTGCCTGGACCGGGACAGGGGGTCCCTACGAGCAGTACTTC.

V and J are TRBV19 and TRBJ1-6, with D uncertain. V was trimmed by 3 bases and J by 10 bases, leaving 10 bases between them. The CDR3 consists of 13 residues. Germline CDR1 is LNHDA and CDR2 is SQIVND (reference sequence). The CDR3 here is CASSIFGVSPLHF. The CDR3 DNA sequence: TGTGCCAGTAGTATTTTTGGGGTCTCACCCCTCCACTTT.

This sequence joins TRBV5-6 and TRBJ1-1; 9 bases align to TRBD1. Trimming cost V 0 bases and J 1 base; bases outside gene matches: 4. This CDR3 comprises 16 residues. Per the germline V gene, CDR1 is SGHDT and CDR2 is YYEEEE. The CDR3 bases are TGTGCCAGCAGCTTGGTAGGGACAGGGAAGAACACTGAAGCTTTCTTT. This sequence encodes CASSLVGTGKNTEAFF.

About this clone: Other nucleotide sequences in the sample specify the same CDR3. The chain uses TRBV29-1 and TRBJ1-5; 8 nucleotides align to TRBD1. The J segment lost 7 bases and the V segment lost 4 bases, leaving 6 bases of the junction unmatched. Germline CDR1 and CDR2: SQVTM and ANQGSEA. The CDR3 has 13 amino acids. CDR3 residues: CSVGTGMEQPQHF. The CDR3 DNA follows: TGCAGCGTTGGGACAGGGATGGAGCAGCCCCAGCATTTT.

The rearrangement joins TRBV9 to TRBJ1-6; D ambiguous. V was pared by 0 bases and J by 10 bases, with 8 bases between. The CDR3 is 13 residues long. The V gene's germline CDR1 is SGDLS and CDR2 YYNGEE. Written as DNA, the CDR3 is TGTGCCAGCAGCGTAGGTTCAGACTCACCCCTCCACTTT. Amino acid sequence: CASSVGSDSPLHF.

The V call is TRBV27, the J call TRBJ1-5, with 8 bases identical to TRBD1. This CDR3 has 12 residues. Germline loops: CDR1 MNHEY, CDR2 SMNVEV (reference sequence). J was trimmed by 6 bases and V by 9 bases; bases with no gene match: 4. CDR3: CASQGAGQPQHF. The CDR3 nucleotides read TGTGCCAGTCAGGGGGCAGGTCAGCCCCAGCATTTT.

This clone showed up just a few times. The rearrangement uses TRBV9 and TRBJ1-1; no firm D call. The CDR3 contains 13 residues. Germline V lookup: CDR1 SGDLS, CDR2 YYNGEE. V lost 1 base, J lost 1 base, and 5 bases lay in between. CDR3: CASSVSRNTEAFF. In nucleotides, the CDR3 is TGTGCCAGCAGCGTAAGTCGGAACACTGAAGCTTTCTTT.

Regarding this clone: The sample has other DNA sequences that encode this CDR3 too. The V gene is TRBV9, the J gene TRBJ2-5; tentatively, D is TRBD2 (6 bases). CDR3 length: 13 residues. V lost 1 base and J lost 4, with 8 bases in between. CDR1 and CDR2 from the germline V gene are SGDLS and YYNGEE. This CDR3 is CASSVRGGETQYF. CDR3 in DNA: TGTGCCAGCAGCGTAAGGGGAGGAGAGACCCAGTACTTC.

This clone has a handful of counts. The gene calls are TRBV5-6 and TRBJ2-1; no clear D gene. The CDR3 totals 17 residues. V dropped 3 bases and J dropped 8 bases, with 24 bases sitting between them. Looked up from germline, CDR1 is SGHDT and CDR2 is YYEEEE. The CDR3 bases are TGTGCCAGCAGCTCCAAATTCGGTACGCCCGGTCTAGATGAGCAGTTCTTC. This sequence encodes CASSSKFGTPGLDEQFF.

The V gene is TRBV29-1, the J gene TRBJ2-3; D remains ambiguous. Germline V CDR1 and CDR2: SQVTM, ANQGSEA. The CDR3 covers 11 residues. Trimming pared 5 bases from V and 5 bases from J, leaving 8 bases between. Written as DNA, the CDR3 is TGCAGCGTTCCCCTCCGAGATACGCAGTATTTT. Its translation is CSVPLRDTQYF.

The CDR3 spells CASSSLYRTDSPLHF. DNA for the CDR3: TGTGCCAGCAGCTCTCTCTACAGGACCGATTCACCCCTCCACTTT. The chain couples TRBV7-8 to TRBJ1-6, with D possibly TRBD1 on 5 matching bases. V dropped 4 bases and J dropped 8 bases, with 15 bases sitting between them. The germline V gene encodes CDR1 SGHVS and CDR2 FQNEAQ. The CDR3 totals 15 residues.

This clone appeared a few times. DNA of the CDR3: TGTGCCAGCAGCTTCCAAGTGGAGGACTCACCCCTCCACTTT. It codes for CASSFQVEDSPLHF. The chain links TRBV7-9 to TRBJ1-6, with D hard to call. The CDR3 covers 14 residues. In germline, CDR1 is SEHNR, CDR2 FQNEAQ (reference sequence). Trimming removed 3 bases from V and 10 bases from J, with 13 bases in between.

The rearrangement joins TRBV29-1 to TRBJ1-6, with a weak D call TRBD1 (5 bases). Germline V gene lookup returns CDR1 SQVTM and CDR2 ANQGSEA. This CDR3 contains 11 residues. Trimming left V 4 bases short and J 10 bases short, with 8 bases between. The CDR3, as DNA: TGCAGCGTTGGGGACGAGTCACCCCTCCACTTT. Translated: CSVGDESPLHF.